The T cell receptor (beta chain) described here comes from a study of T-cell reconstitution after alpha-beta-depleted transplantation in children. This clonotype was seen ten or more times. V dropped 6 bases and J dropped 5; count of bases not matched to a gene: 8. CDR3 length: 15 residues. Germline CDR1 reads MNHEY; CDR2 reads SVGEGT. Using unique molecular identifiers, the investigators prepared the TCRbeta library. MiXCR, run by TCRdb on the PCR reads, gives a single entry per CDR3 protein. The sample records a few hundred thousand distinct CDR3 sequences, 10% being singletons. This TCR was sampled from a human donor who donated a stem cell graft to a child with acute lymphoblastic leukemia. Specimen: PBMCs from the stem cell graft donor, collected from the stem cell graft. J is TRBJ1-5 and V is TRBV6-2 or TRBV6-3, with 9 bases identical to TRBD1. Here the CDR3 DNA reads TGTGCCAGCAGCCACGGGGGACAGGGTGATCAGCCCCAGCATTTT. Translated, it gives CASSHGGQGDQPQHF.